This record looks at one TCR beta chain sequence and its context. What it binds is unknown. This specimen belongs to a study of cytomegalovirus exposure and HLA in healthy donors. Regarding the study as a whole: Later genetic work tied a missense DCLRE1C variant to beta-chain V and J trimming. Follow-up analysis found HLA locus-dependent TCR association rates, highest for DRB1 and lowest for HLA-C.

V was clipped by 5 bases and J by 7 bases; unmatched bases: 8. Germline-derived CDR1 and CDR2 are SQVTM and ANQGSEA. There are 14 residues in the CDR3. Healthy bone marrow donors supplied every sample. Amplification used 60 Vbeta primers and 13 Jbeta primers. Produced via immunoSEQ multiplex PCR; TCRdb's table is partial and in-frame only. Of roughly 110,000 clones in the sample, around 71% are singletons; the top ten hold about 0.8%. The V gene is TRBV29-1, the J gene TRBJ1-4; 9 nucleotides agree with TRBD1. The origin of this receptor is a boy under 18 in good health and CMV-seronegative. Input material: PBMCs. The CDR3 is CSVSLGQGPEKLFF. CDR3 coding DNA: TGCAGCGTTTCTCTGGGACAGGGTCCTGAAAAACTGTTTTTT.